This T cell receptor beta chain was recovered during a study of CD8+CD57+ T cells in acquired aplastic anemia. As for the study in general: Sorting CD4+ and CD8+ cells gave DNA averaging approximately 2.9 ug.

Study outcomes and limitations: Shared by patients and controls, 25 to 35 CD8+ CDR3s were abundant in patients.

The CDR3 is 13 residues long. Germline V gene sequence: CDR1 LNHDA, CDR2 SQIVND (reference sequence). Trimming pared 4 bases from V and 2 bases from J, leaving 9 bases between. CDR3 and TCR beta VDJ profiling relied on genomic DNA as the template. TCRdb reprocessed the reads with MiXCR, giving one entry per CDR3 protein. The sample gives 200,000 or so distinct CDR3 sequences, around three fifths of which show up once; roughly 50% is in the top ten. A note on this clonotype: Antigen specificity is unknown.

An expansion of CD8+CD57+ cells by flow cytometry had been shown in patients chosen for sequencing. In all patients, the disease was severe acquired aplastic anemia. None of the patients had been given any therapy when their blood was sampled. Sequenced input: sorted CD4+, CD8+, or CD8+CD57+ T cells (not recorded which) from PBMCs. V is TRBV19 and J is TRBJ2-7; no clear D gene. The receptor comes from a human donor with aplastic anemia. CDR3 residues: CASSTTVAYEQYF. The CDR3 nucleotides read TGTGCCAGTAGTACGACTGTAGCCTACGAGCAGTACTTC. Filled out from reference TRBV19 and TRBJ2-7, the complete variable domain reads DGGITQSPKYLFRKEGQNVTLSCEQNLNHDAMYWYRQDPGQGLRLIYYSQIVNDFQKGDIAEGYSVSREKKESFPLTVTSAQKNPTAFYLCASSTTVAYEQYFGPGTRLTVT.